Listed here are 7 T cell receptor beta chains from one sample, sequenced in a study of metastatic and nonmetastatic thyroid tumors. Thyroid surgery was preceded by no treatment in any patient. TCRdb reprocessed the PCR reads using MiXCR. Of about 15,000 clones in the sample, roughly 34% were seen once. Input material: tumor tissue. Receptors were obtained from a male donor with papillary thyroid cancer or a benign thyroid nodule (not recorded which). Some clones in this sample may be carry-over from other donors' samples.

This clone is medium-sized (0.01 to 0.1%). CDR3 DNA: TGTGCCAGCAGCAACCCCCCCGGTGGCTTAGGCTACGAGCAGTACTTC. Translating gives CASSNPPGGLGYEQYF. The rearrangement joins TRBV7-8 to TRBJ2-7, with D hard to call. This CDR3 spans 16 amino acids. Germline assignment: CDR1 SGHVS and CDR2 FQNEAQ. Between the trimmed V and J ends, which lost 5 bases and 3 bases, there was a span of 20 bases.

By sample fraction, this clone is medium-sized. The rearrangement joins TRBV3-1 to TRBJ2-2; perhaps TRBD1 as D (5 bases). V gave up 4 bases and J gave up 8 bases, with 17 bases separating them. This CDR3 contains 15 residues. CDR1 and CDR2 from the germline V gene are LGHDT and YNNKEL (reference sequence). CDR3: CASSPRSDILGELFF. As DNA, the CDR3 is TGTGCCAGCAGCCCGAGGTCGGACATCCTGGGGGAGCTGTTTTTT.

This clone was detected a few times. A read error may be the cause here, since a much bigger clone is one base away. The chain carries TRBV3-1 and TRBJ2-5; 15 nucleotides match TRBD2. The CDR3 spans 18 residues. The V gene's germline CDR1 is LGHDT and CDR2 YNNKEL (reference sequence). The CDR3 DNA reads TGTTCCAGCAGCCCCACCGGACTAGCGGGGGGGCCGGCGGGGACCCAGTACTTC. Its protein is CSSSPTGLAGGPAGTQYF.

This clone appeared a few times. This chain uses TRBV28 with TRBJ2-7; TRBD1 or TRBD2 may be the D gene (5 bases each). The germline gives CDR1 MDHEN, CDR2 SYDVKM. The CDR3 is 16 amino acids. Trimming removed 6 bases from V and 2 bases from J, with 20 bases in between. CDR3 nucleotide sequence: TGTGCCAGCAGCCCCACCGGGACGGTTGACGCCTACGAGCAGTACTTC. Encoded protein: CASSPTGTVDAYEQYF. Looking up the rest from reference TRBV28 and TRBJ2-7 gives the full variable domain: DVKVTQSSRYLVKRTGEKVFLECVQDMDHENMFWYRQDPGLGLRLIYFSYDVKMKEKGDIPEGYSVSREKKERFSLILESASTNQTSMYLCASSPTGTVDAYEQYFGPGTRLTVT.

By frequency in the sample, this clone is medium-sized (0.01 to 0.1%). The genes are TRBV20-1 and TRBJ2-7; D is undetermined. Trimming took 3 bases from V and 6 from J, leaving 12 bases between them. Germline CDR1 reads DFQATT; CDR2 reads SNEGSKA (reference sequence). The CDR3 has 12 amino acids. The DNA for the CDR3 is TGCAGTGCTAGGCCACCAGTTGGCGAGCAGTACTTC. Amino acids: CSARPPVGEQYF.

The sample holds a few counts of this clone. This rearrangement joins TRBV6-4 to TRBJ1-1; D is perhaps TRBD1 (5 bases). Trimming removed 5 bases from V and 1 base from J, with 8 bases in between. CDR1 and CDR2 (germline): MRHNA, SNTAGT. CDR3 length equals 13 residues. The CDR3 protein is CASSRTQNTEAFF. The CDR3 coding sequence is TGTGCCAGCAGTCGGACACAGAACACTGAAGCTTTCTTT.

This clone is medium-sized by share. The V call is TRBV20-1, the J call TRBJ1-1; the D is unclear. Germline V gene sequence: CDR1 DFQATT, CDR2 SNEGSKA (reference sequence). This CDR3 is built from 11 residues. The CDR3 spells CGQQTNTEAFF. Written as DNA, the CDR3 is TGCGGTCAACAGACGAACACTGAAGCTTTCTTT.